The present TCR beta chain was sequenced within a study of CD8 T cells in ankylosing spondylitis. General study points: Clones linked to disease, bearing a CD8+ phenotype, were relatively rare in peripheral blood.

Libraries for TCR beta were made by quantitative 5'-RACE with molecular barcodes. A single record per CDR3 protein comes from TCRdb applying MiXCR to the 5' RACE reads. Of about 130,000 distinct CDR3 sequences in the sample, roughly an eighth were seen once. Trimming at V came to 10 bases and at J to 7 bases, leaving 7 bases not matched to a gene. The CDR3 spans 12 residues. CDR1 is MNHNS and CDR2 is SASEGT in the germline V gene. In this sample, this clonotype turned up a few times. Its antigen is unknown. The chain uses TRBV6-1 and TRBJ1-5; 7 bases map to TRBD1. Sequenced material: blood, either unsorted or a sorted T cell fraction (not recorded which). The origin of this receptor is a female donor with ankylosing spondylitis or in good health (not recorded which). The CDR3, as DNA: TGTGCCACAGACAGGGAAAACCAGCCCCAGCATTTT. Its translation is CATDRENQPQHF.